The clone carrying this TCR beta chain appeared a few times. Its antigen is as yet unknown. The data derive from a study of cytomegalovirus exposure and HLA in healthy donors. Study as a whole: Out of fewer than 500 genotyped donors, about 81% belonged to the Caucasian-associated ancestry cluster.

This CDR3 is 14 amino acids long. V was shortened by 3 bases and J by 8 bases, with 13 bases between the two germline ends. The V gene's germline CDR1 is MDHEN and CDR2 SYDVKM. Amplification used 60 Vbeta primers and 13 Jbeta primers. Sequencing was performed with immunoSEQ multiplex PCR; in TCRdb, only in-frame clones are kept and a portion is missing. This repertoire shows approximately 88,000 clones, 75% to 80% found once; its top ten account for 3.7%. The study's findings and limits: In vitro, three CMV-associated chains proved specific for CMV antigens. TCR beta V- and J-gene trimming, according to a later analysis, was linked to a missense DCLRE1C variant. In a later analysis, the majority of CMV-associated beta chains seemingly showed HLA restriction.

This TCR came from a man aged 30 to 39 in good health and CMV-seronegative. The chain couples TRBV28 to TRBJ1-4; D is uncertain. Sequenced input: PBMCs. The CDR3 DNA follows: TGTGCCAGCAGTTTTCGGGTGGTTCGGGAAAAACTGTTTTTT. Translating it yields CASSFRVVREKLFF.